Below, one TCR beta chain is given with its context. The record originates from a study of blood T cell repertoires in COVID-19. Study background: Samples came from the United States, Italy and Spain, spanning acute and convalescent COVID-19. PBMCs, B-cell-depleted T cells, or T cells provided the cDNA or gDNA that made up the material.

The germline gives CDR1 MNHEY, CDR2 SVGAGI. Trimming shortened V by 4 bases and J by 5 bases, and 12 bases separated the two germline ends. The CDR3 runs to 13 residues. Repertoires were generated with immunoSEQ multiplex PCR, while TCRdb's copy carries only in-frame clones and drops some. In the table there are approximately 56,000 clones, approximately 92% of which are singletons. Sample: peripheral blood. This chain joins TRBV6-5 and TRBJ2-7; D may be TRBD2 (5 bases). The origin of this receptor is a woman aged 55 to 70 with COVID-19, enrolled during active disease. In DNA, the CDR3 is TGTGCCAGCAGTTCCCCCGGGGTCCACGAGCAGTACTTC. It yields the protein CASSSPGVHEQYF.